The 24 T cell receptor beta chains in this list originate from one sample, sequenced in a study of read filtering for tumor transcriptome and immune sequencing. This library used about 400 ng RNA and molecular barcoded adaptors spanning alpha/delta and beta/gamma chains. TCRdb itself ran the reads through MiXCR, one entry per CDR3 protein. This repertoire shows tens of thousands of distinct CDR3 sequences, less than 20% found once; its top ten account for over 35%. What was sequenced was a population of CD138-negative cells sorted from bone marrow. The receptors here all came from a donor over 35 with multiple myeloma.

Turning to this clonotype: With a much larger clone just one base away, this may be a read error. V and J are TRBV29-1 and TRBJ1-1, with D possibly being TRBD1 (5 bases). The germline CDR1 and CDR2 sequences are SQVTM and ANQGSEA. This CDR3 comprises 14 residues. V was pared by 0 bases and J by 7 bases, with 15 bases between. This chain's CDR3 is CSVEDWGARNEAFF. Here the CDR3 DNA reads TGCAGCGTTGAAGATTGGGGCGCGAGGAATGAAGCTTTCTTT.

This clonotype was seen more than once but under ten times. The chain uses TRBV7-3 and TRBJ2-5, with D perhaps assigned TRBD1 or TRBD2 (6 bases each). CDR3 size: 15 residues. With 1 base removed from V and 2 bases from J, the gap between germline ends came to 11 bases. Germline CDR1 is SGHTA and CDR2 is FQGTGA. The DNA for the CDR3 is TGTGCCAGCAGCTTAAGTGGAGGGGGGCAAGAGACCCAGTACTTC. Translated, it gives CASSLSGGGQETQYF.

This clonotype appeared many times. J is TRBJ2-7 and V is TRBV4-2, with D hard to call. Germline CDR1 and CDR2: LGHNA and YNFKEQ. V lost 0 bases, J lost 2 bases, and 2 bases lay in between. The CDR3 spans 12 residues. CDR3 DNA sequence: TGTGCCAGCAGCCAAGATCCCTACGAGCAGTACTTC. Protein product: CASSQDPYEQYF.

This chain uses TRBV13 with TRBJ2-1, with 12 nucleotides matching TRBD2. Trimming at V came to 4 bases and at J to 5 bases, leaving 9 bases not matched to a gene. Per the germline V gene, CDR1 is PRHDT and CDR2 is FYEKMQ (reference sequence). CDR3 length equals 17 residues. The CDR3 protein is CASSSARLAGENNEQFF. The CDR3 DNA is TGTGCCAGCAGCTCCGCCCGACTAGCGGGAGAGAACAATGAGCAGTTCTTC.

Ten or more counts support this clonotype. The chain links TRBV24-1 to TRBJ2-3; weak D call: TRBD1 (6 bases). V lost 9 bases and J 4 bases, leaving 10 bases between the germline ends. The CDR3 runs 12 residues. The V gene's germline CDR1 is KGHDR and CDR2 SFDVKD. CDR3 residues: CATGGSADTQYF. The CDR3 region has the DNA TGTGCCACCGGGGGCAGCGCAGATACGCAGTATTTT.

Notes on this clonotype: This is likely a read error, given that the CDR3 carries no conserved phenylalanine or tryptophan at its end. V is TRBV19 and J is TRBJ1-3, with no clear D. The CDR3 sequence is 19 residues long. V was pared by 3 bases and J by 0 bases, with 21 bases between. Looked up from germline, CDR1 is LNHDA and CDR2 is SQIVND (reference sequence). CDR3 nucleotides: TGTGCCAGTAGTATTATGGGCCTCTCGGGAGTAAGCTCTGGAAACACCATATATTCT. Its translation is CASSIMGLSGVSSGNTIYS.

This clonotype has only a few counts. This rearrangement joins TRBV19 to TRBJ2-5; TRBD2 agrees at 9 bases. Losses at the gene ends were 6 bases for V and 5 bases for J; bases not matched to a gene: 13. CDR3 size: 16 residues. Germline CDR1 and CDR2: LNHDA and SQIVND (reference sequence). The chain's CDR3 is CASSRWREGRGETQYF. CDR3 nucleotide sequence: TGTGCCAGTAGCCGCTGGCGGGAGGGCCGGGGGGAGACCCAGTACTTC.

Only a few counts were recorded for this clonotype. A much larger clone differs by one base, so this may be a read error. This chain uses TRBV4-3 with TRBJ1-4; D is ambiguous. Looked up from germline, CDR1 is LGHNA and CDR2 is YSLEER. This CDR3 has 14 residues. CDR3 DNA: TGCGCCAGCAGCCAACAGGCGAACAATGGAAAACTGTTTTTT. Translated, it gives CASSQQANNGKLFF.

At least ten counts were recorded for this clonotype. The V gene is TRBV4-1, the J gene TRBJ2-6; D gene unclear. Trimming removed 4 bases from V and 2 bases from J, with 6 bases in between. In germline, CDR1 is MGHRA, CDR2 YSYEKL. The CDR3 has 14 residues. The CDR3 bases are TGCGCCAGCAGCCCTCAGGCTGGGGCCAACGTCCTGACTTTC. This sequence encodes CASSPQAGANVLTF.

This clonotype showed up just a few times. The V gene is TRBV5-4, the J gene TRBJ2-7; a possible D gene is TRBD2 (6 bases). Looked up from germline, CDR1 is SGHNT and CDR2 is YYREEE (reference sequence). Trimming took off 4 bases at V and 1 base at J, with 12 bases between the two ends. The CDR3 extends over 14 amino acids. In DNA form, the CDR3 reads TGTGCCAGCAGCCCTCCGGGACTTTCCTACGAGCAGTACTTC. This codes for CASSPPGLSYEQYF.

The sample holds many counts of this clonotype. The chain carries TRBV29-1 and TRBJ2-1; D possibly matches TRBD1 or TRBD2 (5 bases each). Germline loops: CDR1 SQVTM, CDR2 ANQGSEA. Trimming took off 3 bases at V and 8 bases at J, with 23 bases between the two ends. The CDR3 has 16 residues. CDR3 coding DNA: TGCAGCGTTGAGAATCTTCTAGGGGAGTCCTCTGATGAGCAGTTCTTC. Translated, it gives CSVENLLGESSDEQFF.

This clonotype occurred many times. This chain joins TRBV28 and TRBJ1-1, with TRBD1 matching over 8 bases. The CDR3 consists of 14 residues. Looked up from germline, CDR1 is MDHEN and CDR2 is SYDVKM. The ends lost 3 bases at V and 5 bases at J; junction bases unmatched: 5. Here the CDR3 DNA reads TGTGCCAGCAGTTTCTCAGGGGGCGGGACTGAAGCTTTCTTT. This gives the protein CASSFSGGGTEAFF.

Remarks on this clonotype: A much larger clone is a single base away; this may be a read error. J is TRBJ2-7 and V is TRBV2; TRBD2 aligns across 8 bases. This CDR3 is 17 amino acids long. With V trimmed by 1 base and J by 5 bases, 13 bases remained unmatched. Germline V lookup: CDR1 SNHLY, CDR2 FYNNEI. The CDR3 nucleotides read TGTGCCAGCAGTGAAGGGGGGTGGCCAGCGGGAGTCGACGAGCAGTACTTC. Translating it yields CASSEGGWPAGVDEQYF.

The sample holds many counts of this clonotype. A read error is likely, as this CDR3 ends without the conserved phenylalanine or tryptophan. The chain uses TRBV28 and TRBJ2-1, with D possibly being TRBD1 (6 bases). Germline CDR1 MDHEN, CDR2 SYDVKM. Trimming removed 3 bases at V and 0 bases at J, with 12 bases between. The CDR3 runs 16 residues. The CDR3 nucleotides read TGTGCCAGCAGTTTCCCCGGACAGAGCTCCTACAATGAGCAGTTCTCC. Amino acids: CASSFPGQSSYNEQFS.

This clonotype was seen at least ten times. This chain joins TRBV20-1 and TRBJ2-7, with TRBD2 as a possible D gene (6 bases). The germline CDR1 and CDR2 sequences are DFQATT and SNEGSKA (reference sequence). V was shortened by 3 bases and J by 5 bases, with 17 bases between the two germline ends. This CDR3 has 14 amino acids. The CDR3 here is CSARRAGGADEQYF. Here the CDR3 DNA reads TGCAGTGCTAGGCGAGCGGGCGGAGCGGACGAGCAGTACTTC.

This clonotype was observed many times. CDR3 region: CATGQANTGELFF. CDR3 DNA sequence: TGTGCGACGGGACAGGCGAACACCGGGGAGCTGTTTTTT. The chain recombines TRBV7-7 with TRBJ2-2; 8 bases fit TRBD1. CDR3 size: 13 residues. CDR1 is SSHAT and CDR2 is FNYEAQ in the germline V gene (reference sequence).

The chain joins TRBV28 to TRBJ2-5; no clear D. Per germline, CDR1 MDHEN and CDR2 SYDVKM. The CDR3 is 14 residues long. V lost 4 bases and J lost 4, with 13 bases in between. The CDR3 reads CASSSHVLRETQYF. CDR3 DNA sequence: TGTGCCAGCAGTTCTCACGTATTGCGAGAGACCCAGTACTTC.

This clonotype was recorded at least ten times. V usage is TRBV4-3 and J usage is TRBJ1-1, with D unresolved. Germline loops: CDR1 LGHNA, CDR2 YSLEER. The CDR3 totals 15 residues. Between the trimmed V and J ends, which lost 0 bases and 3 bases, there was a span of 11 bases. In DNA, the CDR3 is TGCGCCAGCAGCCAAGAATCAGTTTATTACACTGAAGCTTTCTTT. The encoded protein is CASSQESVYYTEAFF.

This clonotype was found a few times. The chain joins TRBV20-1 to TRBJ2-1; D remains unclear. The germline V gene encodes CDR1 DFQATT and CDR2 SNEGSKA (reference sequence). The CDR3 contains 14 residues. With 0 bases removed from V and 4 bases from J, the gap between germline ends came to 10 bases. CDR3 in amino acids: CSARDSNYYNEQFF. The CDR3, as DNA: TGCAGTGCTAGAGATAGTAACTATTACAATGAGCAGTTCTTC.

There are many counts of this clonotype. V is TRBV23-1 and J is TRBJ2-7; 13 bases map to TRBD2. TRBV23-1 belongs to the ORF category, with a function that is uncertain. The CDR3 sequence is 20 residues long. With V trimmed by 7 bases and J by 0 bases, 18 bases remained unmatched. Written as DNA, the CDR3 is TGCGCCAGCAAATCCTTGACTGAAACTAGCGGGAGGGCAAGCTCCTACGAGCAGTACTTC. Its translation is CASKSLTETSGRASSYEQYF.

Ten or more counts support this clonotype. This CDR3 reads CASSDMAGSYNEQFF. CDR3 coding DNA: TGTGCCAGCAGTGACATGGCGGGGAGCTACAATGAGCAGTTCTTC. This rearrangement joins TRBV2 to TRBJ2-1; perhaps TRBD2 as D (6 bases). CDR3 length: 15 residues. Trimming removed 3 bases at V and 3 bases at J, with 12 bases between. CDR1 and CDR2 (germline): SNHLY, FYNNEI.

This clonotype came up many times. This chain connects TRBV4-3 to TRBJ2-1, with 8 bases aligning to TRBD2. Germline V gene sequence: CDR1 LGHNA, CDR2 YSLEER. The trim removed 5 bases at V and 8 bases at J, leaving 14 bases unmatched. This CDR3 has 16 amino acids. CDR3 loop: CASSSRTGTRYDEQFF. The CDR3 DNA follows: TGCGCCAGCAGCAGTCGCACCGGGACTAGATACGATGAGCAGTTCTTC.

The table lists this clonotype with many counts. The chain has TRBV28 and TRBJ2-2, with 8 bases matching TRBD2. CDR3 length: 15 residues. Germline CDR1 MDHEN, CDR2 SYDVKM. J gave up 3 bases and V 5 bases, and 5 bases lay outside the gene matches. The CDR3 loop is CASSPGTRDTGELFF. CDR3 nucleotides: TGTGCCAGCAGTCCCGGGACTAGGGACACCGGGGAGCTGTTTTTT.

This clonotype has a count of ten or more. V and J are TRBV20-1 and TRBJ1-1; 12 bases fit TRBD1. The J segment lost 4 bases and the V segment lost 7 bases, leaving 19 bases of the junction unmatched. The germline CDR1 and CDR2 sequences are DFQATT and SNEGSKA (reference sequence). This CDR3 region has 18 residues. For the CDR3, the DNA is TGCAGTGTCAATAGCGCCCCGGGGACAGGGGGCCCTAGCACTGAAGCTTTCTTT. Translation gives CSVNSAPGTGGPSTEAFF.